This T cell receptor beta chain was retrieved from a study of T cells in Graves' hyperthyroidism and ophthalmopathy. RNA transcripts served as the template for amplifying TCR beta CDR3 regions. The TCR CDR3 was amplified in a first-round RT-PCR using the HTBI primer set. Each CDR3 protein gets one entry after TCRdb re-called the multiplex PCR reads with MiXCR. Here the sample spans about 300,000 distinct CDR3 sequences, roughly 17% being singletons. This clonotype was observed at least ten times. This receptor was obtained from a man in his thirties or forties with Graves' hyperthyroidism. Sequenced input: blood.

The CDR3 DNA sequence: TGTGCCAGCAGCCCATGGGGGGGGCTGCAAGAGACCCAGTACTTC. It encodes CASSPWGGLQETQYF. The V and J genes are TRBV7-6 and TRBJ2-5, with a possible D match to TRBD2 (7 bases). The CDR3 sequence is 15 residues long. The V and J ends lost 5 bases and 2 bases respectively, with 15 bases between them. Looked up from germline, CDR1 is SGHVS and CDR2 is FNYEAQ.